These 21 T cell receptor beta chains share one sample of origin, sequenced in a study of control samples from healthy donors and cancer patients. The assay was immunoSEQ multiplex PCR, and TCRdb's table has in-frame clones only and misses some. Of approximately 80,000 clones listed, about 88% are singletons. Sequencing was carried out using blood. The source is a woman in her forties or fifties in good health.

The chain uses TRBV2 and TRBJ2-3; D is unresolved. The CDR3 totals 15 residues. Between the trimmed V and J ends, which lost 6 bases and 0 bases, there was a span of 13 bases. Germline V gene sequence: CDR1 SNHLY, CDR2 FYNNEI. Written as DNA, the CDR3 is TGTGCCAGCAGGTTCACTATGGGAAGCACAGATACGCAGTATTTT. The encoded protein is CASRFTMGSTDTQYF. The complete variable domain, with remaining parts taken from reference TRBV2 and TRBJ2-3, reads EPEVTQTPSHQVTQMGQEVILRCVPISNHLYFYWYRQILGQKVEFLVSFYNNEISEKSEIFDDQFSVERPDGSNFTLKIRSTKLEDSAMYFCASRFTMGSTDTQYFGPGTRLTVL.

This sequence joins TRBV18 and TRBJ1-5; 10 bases agree with TRBD1. Germline CDR1 is KGHSH and CDR2 is LQKENI. The CDR3 loop spans 15 amino acids. Trimming at V came to 3 bases and at J to 6 bases, leaving 5 bases not matched to a gene. CDR3 amino acids: CASSPGTGAGQPQHF. DNA of the CDR3: TGTGCCAGCTCACCTGGGACAGGGGCAGGTCAGCCCCAGCATTTT.

The V and J genes are TRBV5-8 and TRBJ1-2, with no clear D. Germline lookup yields CDR1 SGHTS and CDR2 YDEGEE. Trimming took 4 bases from V and 0 from J, leaving 13 bases between them. The CDR3 consists of 15 residues. CDR3 sequence reads: CASSPLGLSNYGYTF. The CDR3 DNA reads as TGTGCCAGCAGCCCCCTCGGGTTATCTAACTATGGCTACACCTTC.

The chain uses TRBV18 and TRBJ2-7, with D perhaps matching TRBD2 (5 bases). The V gene lost 6 bases and the J gene lost 6 bases, with 15 bases spanning the gap. The V gene's germline CDR1 is KGHSH and CDR2 LQKENI. The length of the CDR3 is 13 residues. CDR3 protein: CASSSGVRFEQYF. CDR3 nucleotide sequence: TGTGCCAGCTCGTCCGGGGTAAGGTTCGAGCAGTACTTC. Full variable domain (outside the CDR3, taken from reference TRBV18 and TRBJ2-7): NAGVMQNPRHLVRRRGQEARLRCSPMKGHSHVYWYRQLPEEGLKFMVYLQKENIIDESGMPKERFSAEFPKEGPSILRIQQVVRGDSAAYFCASSSGVRFEQYFGPGTRLTVT.

The chain carries TRBV13 and TRBJ2-7; no clear D. The CDR3 has 13 residues. Germline V CDR1 and CDR2: PRHDT, FYEKMQ (reference sequence). V lost 0 bases and J 5 bases, leaving 8 bases between the germline ends. The CDR3 loop is CASSLGGQNEQYF. CDR3 nucleotide sequence: TGTGCCAGCAGCTTAGGGGGTCAGAACGAGCAGTACTTC.

The chain is built from TRBV30 and TRBJ1-1; D uncertain. Germline-derived CDR1 and CDR2 are GTSNPN and SVGIG (reference sequence). Trimming removed 0 bases from V and 7 bases from J, with 6 bases in between. The CDR3 runs 11 residues. Here the CDR3 reads CAWSVASEAFF. The CDR3 DNA follows: TGTGCCTGGAGTGTAGCCAGTGAAGCTTTCTTT.

This clone was picked up a small number of times. The chain carries TRBV5-1 and TRBJ1-1; TRBD1 agrees at 7 bases. CDR3 size: 15 residues. The germline V gene has CDR1 SGHRS and CDR2 YFSETQ. V lost 0 bases and J lost 4; bases outside the gene matches: 6. In DNA, the CDR3 is TGCGCCAGCAGCTTGGTAGCAGGGGGAGGCACTGAAGCTTTCTTT. This gives the protein CASSLVAGGGTEAFF.

V gene TRBV4-1 combines with J gene TRBJ2-1, with TRBD2 identical over 11 bases. The germline CDR1 and CDR2 sequences are MGHRA and YSYEKL. J lost 5 bases, V lost 6 bases, and 6 bases had no gene match. The CDR3 consists of 15 residues. CDR3 bases: TGCGCCAGCAGTCTAGCGGGGGGAAATCACAATGAGCAGTTCTTC. This sequence encodes CASSLAGGNHNEQFF.

This clone was counted once. The gene calls are TRBV9 and TRBJ2-6; no definite D call. The CDR3 has 12 amino acids. V lost 8 bases and J lost 0, with 3 bases in between. CDR1 is SGDLS and CDR2 is YYNGEE in the germline V gene. Here the CDR3 reads CASISGANVLTF. In DNA form, the CDR3 reads TGTGCCAGTATCTCTGGGGCCAACGTCCTGACTTTC. The full variable domain, completed using reference TRBV9 and TRBJ2-6, is DSGVTQTPKHLITATGQRVTLRCSPRSGDLSVYWYQQSLDQGLQFLIQYYNGEERAKGNILERFSAQQFPDLHSELNLSSLELGDSALYFCASISGANVLTFGAGSRLTVL.

This clone occurred once. This rearrangement joins TRBV2 to TRBJ2-7; D uncertain. Germline assignment: CDR1 SNHLY and CDR2 FYNNEI. The V gene lost 3 bases and the J gene lost 0 bases, with 9 bases spanning the gap. The CDR3 has 14 amino acids. The CDR3 sequence: CASSDGYSSYEQYF. The CDR3 coding sequence is TGTGCCAGCAGTGACGGATACAGCTCCTACGAGCAGTACTTC. Looking up the rest from reference TRBV2 and TRBJ2-7 gives the full variable domain: EPEVTQTPSHQVTQMGQEVILRCVPISNHLYFYWYRQILGQKVEFLVSFYNNEISEKSEIFDDQFSVERPDGSNFTLKIRSTKLEDSAMYFCASSDGYSSYEQYFGPGTRLTVT.

The gene calls are TRBV19 and TRBJ1-5, with D possibly TRBD1 on 6 matching bases. The V end was cut by 3 bases, the J end by 1 base, with 13 bases between. In germline, CDR1 is LNHDA, CDR2 SQIVND (reference sequence). This CDR3 is 16 amino acids long. In DNA, the CDR3 is TGTGCCAGTAGTATTATGGTGGGGGCCAGCAATCAGCCCCAGCATTTT. Translated, it gives CASSIMVGASNQPQHF.

J is TRBJ2-2 and V is TRBV24-1; tentatively, D is TRBD1 (5 bases). The V gene's germline CDR1 is KGHDR and CDR2 SFDVKD. The CDR3 runs to 18 residues. V gave up 8 bases and J gave up 3 bases, with 24 bases separating them. The CDR3 is CATMPDRRQKVDTGELFF. The CDR3 DNA sequence: TGTGCCACCATGCCCGACCGGAGACAGAAAGTCGACACCGGGGAGCTGTTTTTT.

V is TRBV5-1 and J is TRBJ2-2, with D possibly TRBD1 on 6 matching bases. This CDR3 has 19 residues. From germline, CDR1 is SGHRS and CDR2 YFSETQ. Trimming left V 8 bases short and J 7 bases short, with 33 bases between. The DNA for the CDR3 is TGCGCCAGTCAGAGAGGACAGTTTGGTGGGGCGGTACTGAGCGGGGAGCTGTTTTTT. Amino acid sequence: CASQRGQFGGAVLSGELFF.

The chain has TRBV30 and TRBJ2-3; TRBD1 agrees at 10 bases. The junction had 6 bases not matched to a gene; V was cut back by 7 bases and J by 8 bases. Germline V CDR1 and CDR2: GTSNPN, SVGIG (reference sequence). The CDR3 length is 12 residues. CDR3 loop: CAYGQGEVTQYF. The CDR3 DNA reads as TGTGCCTACGGACAGGGGGAGGTTACGCAGTATTTT.

This clone was counted only a few times. The V and J genes are TRBV2 and TRBJ1-6, with 9 bases identical to TRBD1. V shed 7 bases, J shed 10 bases, and the junction held 5 bases outside the gene matches. The CDR3 extends over 13 amino acids. CDR1 SNHLY and CDR2 FYNNEI come from the germline V gene. CDR3 amino acids: CASMGQGPSPLHF. Written as DNA, the CDR3 is TGTGCCAGCATGGGACAGGGCCCATCACCCCTCCACTTT. Based on the CDR3 plus reference TRBV2 and TRBJ1-6, the full variable domain is EPEVTQTPSHQVTQMGQEVILRCVPISNHLYFYWYRQILGQKVEFLVSFYNNEISEKSEIFDDQFSVERPDGSNFTLKIRSTKLEDSAMYFCASMGQGPSPLHFGNGTRLTVT.

This chain joins TRBV30 and TRBJ1-2; the match to TRBD1 covers 8 bases. The germline CDR1 and CDR2 sequences are GTSNPN and SVGIG (reference sequence). The length of the CDR3 is 13 residues. The V and J ends lost 2 bases and 4 bases, in that order; junction bases with no gene match: 3. Here the CDR3 reads CAWSPGTGYGYTF. As DNA, the CDR3 is TGTGCCTGGAGTCCCGGGACAGGCTATGGCTACACCTTC.

The chain employs TRBV9 and TRBJ2-3, with a weak D call TRBD1 (6 bases). Germline CDR1 and CDR2: SGDLS and YYNGEE. Trimming shortened V by 0 bases and J by 4 bases, and 15 bases separated the two germline ends. The CDR3 is 16 amino acids. CDR3: CASSVEGTNGPDTQYF. The CDR3, as DNA: TGTGCCAGCAGCGTAGAAGGGACAAACGGACCAGATACGCAGTATTTT.

The chain couples TRBV24-1 to TRBJ2-6; D unresolved. Germline assignment: CDR1 KGHDR and CDR2 SFDVKD. CDR3 size: 14 residues. Trimming took 1 base from V and 4 from J, leaving 4 bases between them. Here the CDR3 DNA reads TGTGCCACCAGTGATTTTAAAGGGGCCAACGTCCTGACTTTC. Translated, it gives CATSDFKGANVLTF.

The chain is built from TRBV7-8 and TRBJ1-1, with D hard to call. Per germline, CDR1 SGHVS and CDR2 FQNEAQ. The length of the CDR3 is 14 residues. Trimming removed 3 bases at V and 6 bases at J, with 14 bases between. CDR3 in DNA: TGTGCCAGCAGCTTTGACACCATGGAGGCTGAAGCTTTCTTT. It specifies CASSFDTMEAEAFF.

The chain has TRBV9 and TRBJ1-3; 10 bases are a match to TRBD1. The V and J ends lost 2 bases and 4 bases, in that order; junction bases with no gene match: 6. The CDR3 is 16 residues long. CDR1 is SGDLS and CDR2 is YYNGEE in the germline V gene. The CDR3 nucleotides read TGTGCCAGCAGCGTCAGTGGACAGGGGGGAGGAAACACCATATATTTT. Protein: CASSVSGQGGGNTIYF.

The V and J genes are TRBV2 and TRBJ1-5; weak D call: TRBD1 (5 bases). This CDR3 has 17 amino acids. The V end lost 3 bases, the J end lost 4 bases, and 19 bases lay between the germline ends. Looked up from germline, CDR1 is SNHLY and CDR2 is FYNNEI. DNA for the CDR3: TGTGCCAGCAGTGACGAATACGTGACAGCAGCTAATCAGCCCCAGCATTTT. Translated, it gives CASSDEYVTAANQPQHF.